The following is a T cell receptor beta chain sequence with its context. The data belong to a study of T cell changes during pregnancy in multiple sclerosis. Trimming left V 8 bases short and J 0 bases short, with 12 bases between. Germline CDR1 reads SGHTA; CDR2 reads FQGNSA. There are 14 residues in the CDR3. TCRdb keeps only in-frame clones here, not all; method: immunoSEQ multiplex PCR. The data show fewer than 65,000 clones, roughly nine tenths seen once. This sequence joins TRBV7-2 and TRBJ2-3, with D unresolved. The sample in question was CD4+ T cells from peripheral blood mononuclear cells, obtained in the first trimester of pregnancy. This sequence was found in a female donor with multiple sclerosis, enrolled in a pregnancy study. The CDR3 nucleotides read TGTGCCAGCGTTAGCCAACCTAGCACAGATACGCAGTATTTT. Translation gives CASVSQPSTDTQYF.